A selection of T cell receptor beta chains follows, all from one sample in a study of cytomegalovirus exposure and HLA in healthy donors. TCRdb's table, derived via immunoSEQ multiplex PCR, lists solely in-frame clones and lacks some. Counted here are 75,000 to 95,000 clones, about 63% occurring once; the ten biggest clones make up around 6.6%. Sequences were obtained from PBMCs. Receptors originate from a woman in her 30s in good health and CMV-seronegative. Both conserved end residues are part of each CDR3. D genes are given only for firm matches. Part of the rows lack a size; the others show once, few, many or a class for expanded clones.

TRBJ1-4,TRBD1,NA,TRBV6-5,CASSYSGGTGGWLLFF,TGTGCCAGCAGTTACTCGGGAGGGACAGGGGGCTGGTTGCTGTTTTTT
TRBJ2-3,NA,NA,TRBV6-5,CASSYRDTQYF,TGTGCCAGCAGTTACCGAGATACGCAGTATTTT
TRBJ1-1,NA,NA,TRBV29-1,CSVKRQENTEAFF,TGCAGCGTTAAGAGACAGGAGAACACTGAAGCTTTCTTT
TRBJ2-7,TRBD1,once,TRBV28,CASTASPGTGAYEQYF,TGTGCCAGCACTGCATCTCCTGGGACAGGGGCTTACGAGCAGTACTTC
TRBJ2-1,NA,NA,TRBV7-9,CASSLPNNEQFF,TGTGCCAGCAGCTTACCCAACAATGAGCAGTTCTTC
TRBJ1-2,TRBD1,NA,TRBV4-1,CASSQAGGTYGYTF,TGCGCCAGCAGCCAAGCAGGGGGGACCTATGGCTACACCTTC
TRBJ2-7,NA,NA,TRBV25-1,CASTGGASYEQYF,TGTGCCAGCACCGGCGGGGCTTCCTACGAGCAGTACTTC
TRBJ1-2,NA,NA,TRBV7-9,CASSLGQGGYTF,TGTGCCAGCAGCTTGGGGCAGGGAGGCTACACCTTC
TRBJ2-7,TRBD2,NA,TRBV25-1,CASMREGSYEQYF,TGTGCCAGCATGAGGGAGGGTTCCTACGAGCAGTACTTC
TRBJ1-4,TRBD1,NA,TRBV29-1,CSVTGGAGGEKEKLFF,TGCAGCGTGACAGGGGGCGCCGGGGGAGAAAAAGAAAAACTGTTTTTT
TRBJ2-2,NA,NA,TRBV19,CASRSGRRNTGELFF,TGTGCCAGTAGATCGGGTCGGCGGAACACCGGGGAGCTGTTTTTT
TRBJ2-7,NA,NA,TRBV7-9,CASSPLGNDYEQYF,TGTGCCAGCAGCCCCCTAGGAAACGACTACGAGCAGTACTTC
TRBJ2-3,TRBD2,NA,TRBV19,CASSMTSGGTDTQYF,TGTGCCAGTAGTATGACTAGCGGGGGCACAGATACGCAGTATTTT
TRBJ1-1,TRBD1,once,TRBV19,CASSTPGQMNTEAFF,TGTGCCAGTAGTACTCCGGGACAGATGAACACTGAAGCTTTCTTT
TRBJ2-1,TRBD2,few,TRBV10-3,CAISAGGRSYNEQFF,TGTGCCATCAGTGCCGGCGGGAGGTCGTACAATGAGCAGTTCTTC
TRBJ2-7,TRBD2,NA,TRBV7-3,CASSLTRAGAKDEQYF,TGTGCCAGCAGCTTAACGCGGGCGGGAGCGAAGGACGAGCAGTACTTC
TRBJ1-3,TRBD1,NA,TRBV5-1,CASSSQGARGNTIYF,TGCGCCAGCAGCAGCCAGGGGGCGCGTGGAAACACCATATATTTT
TRBJ2-1,TRBD1,NA,TRBV5-4,CASSLLAGTGSYNEQFF,TGTGCCAGCAGCCTCCTCGCCGGGACAGGGTCCTACAATGAGCAGTTCTTC
TRBJ2-7,NA,few,TRBV5-1,CASISQNYEQYF,TGCGCCAGCATCTCACAGAACTACGAGCAGTACTTC
TRBJ2-4,NA,NA,TRBV5-5,CASRETPAKNIQYF,TGTGCCAGCAGAGAAACACCAGCCAAAAACATTCAGTACTTC
TRBJ2-1,NA,NA,TRBV4-3,CASSQNFLSGASEQFF,TGCGCCAGCAGCCAAAATTTCCTATCGGGAGCTAGTGAGCAGTTCTTC
TRBJ1-1,TRBD1,NA,TRBV4-3,CASSDSPGQGFTEAFF,TGCGCCAGCAGCGACTCACCCGGACAGGGATTCACTGAAGCTTTCTTT
TRBJ2-3,NA,once,TRBV2,CASSERVEADTQYF,TGTGCCAGCAGTGAGCGGGTCGAGGCAGATACGCAGTATTTT
TRBJ1-4,TRBD1,NA,TRBV27,CASRTGTGVEKLFF,TGTGCCAGCAGGACCGGGACAGGGGTTGAAAAACTGTTTTTT
TRBJ1-2,NA,few,TRBV28,CASRLTGMRGYTF,TGTGCCAGCAGGCTAACAGGGATGAGGGGCTACACCTTC
TRBJ1-5,NA,NA,TRBV28,CASSLSGYSNQPQHF,TGTGCCAGCAGTTTATCCGGTTATAGCAATCAGCCCCAGCATTTT
TRBJ2-7,NA,NA,TRBV10-1,CASSESPGYEQYF,TGCGCCAGCAGTGAGTCTCCAGGGTACGAGCAGTACTTC
TRBJ1-1,NA,NA,TRBV6-6,CASSATQGWGTEAFF,TGTGCCAGCAGTGCGACTCAGGGGTGGGGGACTGAAGCTTTCTTT
TRBJ1-2,TRBD1,NA,TRBV18,CASSLTGDYGYTF,TGTGCCAGCTCACTCACAGGGGACTATGGCTACACCTTC
TRBJ1-1,NA,NA,TRBV10-1,CASSPNGPEAFF,TGCGCCAGCAGTCCGAATGGCCCTGAAGCTTTCTTT
TRBJ2-5,TRBD1,once,TRBV11-2,CASSLLDRRETQYF,TGTGCCAGCAGCCTACTGGACAGGCGCGAGACCCAGTACTTC
TRBJ1-5,TRBD1,NA,TRBV6-1,CASSESGGDQPQHF,TGTGCCAGCAGTGAATCAGGGGGTGATCAGCCCCAGCATTTT
TRBJ1-2,TRBD1,once,TRBV5-6,CASSLAGQGVRYGYTF,TGTGCCAGCAGCTTAGCGGGACAGGGGGTCAGGTATGGCTACACCTTC
TRBJ1-2,NA,NA,TRBV15,CATSRDQDSHGYTF,TGTGCCACCAGCAGAGATCAGGACAGCCATGGCTACACCTTC
TRBJ2-7,TRBD2,NA,TRBV10-3,CAISDAAKLARYEQYF,TGTGCCATCAGTGATGCCGCCAAACTAGCGCGGTACGAGCAGTACTTC
TRBJ2-2,TRBD2,NA,TRBV29-1,CSVEWAGVSGELFF,TGCAGCGTTGAGTGGGCGGGAGTGTCCGGGGAGCTGTTTTTT
TRBJ2-5,NA,NA,TRBV11-2,CASRGQPETQYF,TGTGCCAGCCGTGGACAGCCAGAGACCCAGTACTTC
TRBJ2-5,NA,NA,TRBV15,CATSRNLLLGETQYF,TGTGCCACCAGCAGAAATCTCCTACTCGGAGAGACCCAGTACTTC
TRBJ1-2,NA,NA,TRBV6-1,CASSEALPGVAANYGYTF,TGTGCCAGCAGTGAAGCTTTACCAGGGGTCGCGGCTAACTATGGCTACACCTTC
TRBJ2-7,NA,NA,TRBV6-1,CASSNTGYEQYF,TGTGCCAGCAGTAACACGGGGTACGAGCAGTACTTC
TRBJ2-6,NA,few,TRBV9,CASRDILGVLTF,TGTGCCAGCAGGGACATTTTGGGCGTCCTGACTTTC
TRBJ2-7,TRBD1,NA,TRBV10-3,CAISPGQGYEQYF,TGTGCCATCAGCCCGGGACAGGGCTACGAGCAGTACTTC
TRBJ2-3,TRBD1,NA,TRBV12-5,CASGLGTGVDTDTQYF,TGTGCTAGTGGTTTGGGGACAGGGGTAGACACAGATACGCAGTATTTT
TRBJ1-5,TRBD1,few,TRBV2,CASSQIRTGSNQPQHF,TGTGCCAGCAGCCAAATAAGGACAGGGAGCAATCAGCCCCAGCATTTT
TRBJ2-7,TRBD1,few,TRBV11-2,CASSPSRWGTGFYEQYF,TGTGCCAGCAGCCCTAGCCGGTGGGGGACAGGGTTTTACGAGCAGTACTTC
TRBJ1-5,NA,NA,TRBV28,CASSFPYRRSNQPQHF,TGTGCCAGCAGTTTTCCGTATAGGAGGAGCAATCAGCCCCAGCATTTT
TRBJ2-3,NA,NA,TRBV7-9,CASIAGRTDTQYF,TGTGCCAGCATTGCGGGACGCACAGATACGCAGTATTTT
TRBJ2-1,NA,medium-sized,TRBV9,CASSLGTGNEQFF,TGTGCCAGCAGCCTCGGGACTGGGAATGAGCAGTTCTTC
TRBJ2-1,TRBD2,NA,TRBV5-1,CASSLARGGFNEQFF,TGCGCCAGCAGCTTGGCACGGGGGGGATTCAATGAGCAGTTCTTC
TRBJ1-1,TRBD1,NA,TRBV19,CATRGYTEAFF,TGTGCCACCAGGGGGTACACTGAAGCTTTCTTT
TRBJ2-7,NA,NA,TRBV28,CASSFAATSSYEQYF,TGTGCCAGCAGTTTCGCGGCGACTAGCTCCTACGAGCAGTACTTC
TRBJ1-2,TRBD1,NA,TRBV6-5,CASRNRGRDYGYTF,TGTGCCAGCAGGAACAGGGGGCGTGACTATGGCTACACCTTC
TRBJ2-7,NA,NA,TRBV13,CASSPPGMSSYEQYF,TGTGCCAGCAGCCCCCCGGGGATGAGCTCCTACGAGCAGTACTTC
TRBJ2-7,TRBD2,NA,TRBV4-2,CASSQDQLAGADGYEQYF,TGTGCCAGCAGCCAAGATCAACTAGCGGGGGCCGACGGGTACGAGCAGTACTTC